This T cell receptor (beta chain) was recorded in a study of OX40 agonist ivuxolimab in advanced cancers. Study overall: Patient treatment consisted of intravenous ivuxolimab administration every 2 weeks at 0.01 to 10 mg/kg.

Using immunoSEQ multiplex PCR, the repertoire was profiled, and TCRdb retains in-frame clones only, with some absent. Here the sample spans some 54,000 clones, 70% to 90% being singletons. A few counts support this clone. Its antigen remains unknown. Study observations and caveats: At doses 0.1 to 3.0 mg/kg, CD4+ and CD8+ clones expanded.

The CDR3 extends over 12 amino acids. With 6 bases clipped from V and 11 bases from J, the junction kept 7 bases outside the gene matches. The germline gives CDR1 MNHEY, CDR2 SVGAGI. The clonotype comes from an adult with an advanced solid tumor such as melanoma, head and neck, liver or kidney cancer. The chain recombines TRBV6-5 with TRBJ1-1; 9 bases fit TRBD1. Sequencing used CD4+ or CD8+ T cells sorted from blood, obtained in a trial of the OX40 agonist ivuxolimab. CDR3: CASSRTGEFAFF. CDR3 sequence (DNA): TGTGCCAGCAGCCGGACAGGGGAGTTTGCTTTCTTT.